These T cell receptor beta chains were read from a single sample in a study of blood T cell repertoires in COVID-19. Profiling relied on immunoSEQ multiplex PCR, and the TCRdb table lists in-frame clones only, not all of them. This table holds 150,000 to 200,000 clones, roughly four fifths found once. Input material: peripheral blood. The receptors derive from a woman aged 70-85 years with COVID-19, enrolled during active disease. Both conserved end residues are trimmed from each CDR3. D genes are given only for firm matches.

CDR3 length	V gene	D gene	J gene	CDR3 protein
12	TRBV6-2/TRBV6-3	-	TRBJ2-7	ASSSTTPAYEQY
14	TRBV11-2	-	TRBJ2-3	ASSSRGGFGPDTQY
9	TRBV28	-	TRBJ1-2	ASSTTRGVG
13	TRBV18	TRBD1	TRBJ1-4	ASSPLQGASEKLF
17	TRBV9	TRBD2	TRBJ2-1	ASSVGISSGRAGSDEQF
13	TRBV27	-	TRBJ1-6	ASKLRTEMSSPLH
11	TRBV18	-	TRBJ2-7	ASSQGRPYEQY
13	TRBV9	TRBD1	TRBJ2-7	ASSVGTGGGYEQY
10	TRBV20-1	-	TRBJ2-5	SASKGEETQY
14	TRBV13	-	TRBJ1-1	ASSISRTGRNTEAF
11	TRBV7-2	-	TRBJ1-1	ASSFWRDTEAF
13	TRBV2	-	TRBJ1-6	ASNPSGLENSPLH
14	TRBV7-6	TRBD2	TRBJ2-1	ASSLLAGGPPDEQF
13	TRBV7-2	-	TRBJ1-5	ASSLRTGGDQPQH
13	TRBV7-2	TRBD2	TRBJ2-7	ASSWTSGVSYEQY
13	TRBV30	-	TRBJ2-1	AWSRGTPTYNEQF
14	TRBV2	-	TRBJ1-4	ASSEIQGGRGEKLF
12	TRBV28	-	TRBJ1-2	ASRTPGLGYGYT
16	TRBV11-3	TRBD2	TRBJ2-1	ASSLDTTSGYSGNEQF
12	TRBV4-3	-	TRBJ1-1	ASRSDPRGTEAF
12	TRBV5-6	TRBD2	TRBJ2-1	ASRFSGSYNEQF
14	TRBV11-2	-	TRBJ1-3	ASSKDRTYSGNTIY
14	TRBV10-3	TRBD2	TRBJ2-3	AISGGGTEGTDTQY
11	TRBV29-1	TRBD1	TRBJ1-2	SVVGQGKRGYT
14	TRBV5-1	TRBD2	TRBJ2-1	ASSSLTSGGYNEQF
13	TRBV7-6	TRBD1	TRBJ1-1	ASSPLTGGITEAF
12	TRBV3-1/TRBV3-2	TRBD2	TRBJ2-7	ASSQGAGGREQY
14	TRBV3-1/TRBV3-2	-	TRBJ1-4	ASSHRLRGTNEKLF
16	TRBV5-8	TRBD2	TRBJ2-1	ASSPEPGLADSYNEQF
14	TRBV2	-	TRBJ2-3	ASSEALGGRTDTQY
13	TRBV18	TRBD1	TRBJ1-5	ASSPGQGGNQPQH
13	TRBV4-1	TRBD1	TRBJ1-1	ASSQVDRENTEAF
13	TRBV10-3	-	TRBJ1-3	AISAGGRTGNTIY
14	TRBV4-2	TRBD1	TRBJ2-7	ASSRSPGQGAGEQY
11	TRBV4-1	-	TRBJ2-5	ASSQWGGETQY
13	TRBV5-1	TRBD1	TRBJ2-3	ASSLEQGAVYTQY
11	TRBV30	TRBD1	TRBJ1-1	ASQGARVTEAF
12	TRBV5-1	-	TRBJ2-1	ASSLKGPNNEQF
13	TRBV4-2	TRBD2	TRBJ2-7	ASSPLTSSSYEQY
10	TRBV24-1	-	TRBJ2-5	ATSAGQETQY
15	TRBV24-1	TRBD1	TRBJ2-1	ATSGLSQGGRYNEQF
19	TRBV18	TRBD2	TRBJ2-1	ASSPLARAGRSGSSYNEQF
13	TRBV11-2	-	TRBJ2-7	ASSLSSSVSYEQY
12	TRBV28	-	TRBJ1-5	ASQRGGSNQPQH
12	TRBV7-2	TRBD2	TRBJ2-5	ASSSGLSKETQY
14	TRBV7-2	-	TRBJ2-1	ASSLDLRLGRNEQF
12	TRBV7-2	-	TRBJ2-7	ASSLTHGLYEQY
13	TRBV28	TRBD2	TRBJ2-1	ASSSPGLAGNEQF
13	TRBV2	-	TRBJ1-4	ASSERQPRGEKLF
11	TRBV28	TRBD1	TRBJ1-2	ASSPGQGWGYT
16	TRBV19	-	TRBJ1-6	ASSPEPRQTGFNSPLH
14	TRBV7-9	TRBD2	TRBJ2-3	ASSPGTSGHTDTQY
14	TRBV24-1	TRBD2	TRBJ2-2	ATSPSLAGVSGELF
17	TRBV5-1	-	TRBJ2-5	ASSLGPSGLANGEETQY
11	TRBV9	TRBD1	TRBJ2-7	ARLGGQAYEQY
10	TRBV29-1	-	TRBJ2-7	SAVRLGDEQY
14	TRBV30	-	TRBJ2-5	AWSVKGSSAQETQY